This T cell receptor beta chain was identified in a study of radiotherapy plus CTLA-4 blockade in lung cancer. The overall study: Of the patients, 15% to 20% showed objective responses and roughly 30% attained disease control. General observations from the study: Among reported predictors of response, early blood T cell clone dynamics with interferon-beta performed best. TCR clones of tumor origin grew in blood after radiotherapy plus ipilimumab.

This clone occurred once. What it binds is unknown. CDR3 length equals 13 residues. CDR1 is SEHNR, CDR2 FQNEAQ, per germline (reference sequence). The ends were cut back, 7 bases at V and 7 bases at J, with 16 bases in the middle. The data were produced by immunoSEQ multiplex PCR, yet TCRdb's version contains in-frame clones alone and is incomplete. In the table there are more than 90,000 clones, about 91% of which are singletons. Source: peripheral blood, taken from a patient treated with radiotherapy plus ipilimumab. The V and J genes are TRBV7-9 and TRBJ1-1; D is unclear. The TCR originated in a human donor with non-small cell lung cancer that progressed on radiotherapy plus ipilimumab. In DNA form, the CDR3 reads TGTGCCAGCAACCCCCCCGACCGCCTTGAAGCTTTCTTT. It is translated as CASNPPDRLEAFF.